This T cell receptor (delta chain) was found in a study of gamma-delta T cells after stem cell transplantation. TCRdb re-called the RT-PCR reads via CATT. The data contain about 2,600 delta-chain clones, about 3% of them singletons. This clone counts as medium-sized. This receptor was obtained from a human donor. It is not recorded whose cells these are; they may come from a transplant donor. Sequenced input: gamma-delta T cells.

The CDR3 region is CACDRLGDLRTDKLIF. The CDR3 DNA sequence: TGTGCCTGTGACAGACTGGGGGATTTAAGGACCGATAAACTCATCTTT. The rearrangement uses TRDV2 and TRDJ1, with 10 positions matching TRDD3. Germline-derived CDR1 and CDR2 are GEAIGNYY and EKD. Trimming cost V 2 bases and J 2 bases; bases outside gene matches: 7. The CDR3 runs to 16 residues.